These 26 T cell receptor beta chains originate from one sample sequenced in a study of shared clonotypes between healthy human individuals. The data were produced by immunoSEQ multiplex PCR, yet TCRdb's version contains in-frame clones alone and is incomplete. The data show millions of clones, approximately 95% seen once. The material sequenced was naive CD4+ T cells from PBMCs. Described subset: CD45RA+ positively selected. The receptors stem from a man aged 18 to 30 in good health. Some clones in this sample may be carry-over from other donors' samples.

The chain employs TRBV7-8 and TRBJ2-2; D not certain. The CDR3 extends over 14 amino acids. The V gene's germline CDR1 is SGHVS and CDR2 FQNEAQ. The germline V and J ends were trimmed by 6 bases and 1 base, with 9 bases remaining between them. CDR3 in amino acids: CASRQNQNTGELFF. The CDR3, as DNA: TGTGCCAGCAGACAGAACCAGAACACCGGGGAGCTGTTTTTT.

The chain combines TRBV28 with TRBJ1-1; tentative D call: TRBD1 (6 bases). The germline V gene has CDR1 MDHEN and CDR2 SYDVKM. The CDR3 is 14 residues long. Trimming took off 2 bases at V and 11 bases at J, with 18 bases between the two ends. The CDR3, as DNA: TGTGCCAGCAGTTTAAGAGGGGGTCTTTCCAGGGCTTTCTTT. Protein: CASSLRGGLSRAFF.

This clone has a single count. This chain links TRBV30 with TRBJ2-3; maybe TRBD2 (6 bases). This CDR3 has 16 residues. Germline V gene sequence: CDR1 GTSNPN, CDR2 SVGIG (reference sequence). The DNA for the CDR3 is TGTGCGGGAGGAGTGGGGTCGTCCTTGAGCACAGATACGCAGTATTTT. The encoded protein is CAGGVGSSLSTDTQYF.

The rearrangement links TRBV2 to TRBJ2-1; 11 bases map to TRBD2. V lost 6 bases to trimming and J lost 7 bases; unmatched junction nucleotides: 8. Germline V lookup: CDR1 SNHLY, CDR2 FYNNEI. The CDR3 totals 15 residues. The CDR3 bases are TGTGCCAGCAGCCCCGGGACTAGCGGACCAAATGAGCAGTTCTTC. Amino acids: CASSPGTSGPNEQFF.

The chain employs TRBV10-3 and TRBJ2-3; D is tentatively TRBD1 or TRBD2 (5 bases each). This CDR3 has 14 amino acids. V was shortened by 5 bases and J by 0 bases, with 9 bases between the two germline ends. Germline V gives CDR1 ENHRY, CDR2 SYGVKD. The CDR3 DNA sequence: TGTGCCATCAGTATCCGGGACAGCACAGATACGCAGTATTTT. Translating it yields CAISIRDSTDTQYF.

The CDR3 is CASGRPGTAPYGYTF. The CDR3 DNA is TGTGCTAGTGGTCGTCCCGGGACTGCACCCTATGGCTACACCTTC. The V gene is TRBV12-5, the J gene TRBJ1-2, with a possible D match to TRBD1 (5 bases). V lost 5 bases to trimming and J lost 4 bases, with 17 bases between them. The germline CDR1 and CDR2 sequences are LGHNT and FRNRAP. The CDR3 loop spans 15 amino acids.

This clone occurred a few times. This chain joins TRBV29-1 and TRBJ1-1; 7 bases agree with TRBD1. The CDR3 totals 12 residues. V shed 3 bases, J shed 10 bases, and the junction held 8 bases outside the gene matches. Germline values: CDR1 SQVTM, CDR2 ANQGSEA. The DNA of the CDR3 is TGCAGCGTTGATACAGGGGAATCGGTAGCTTTCTTT. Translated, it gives CSVDTGESVAFF.

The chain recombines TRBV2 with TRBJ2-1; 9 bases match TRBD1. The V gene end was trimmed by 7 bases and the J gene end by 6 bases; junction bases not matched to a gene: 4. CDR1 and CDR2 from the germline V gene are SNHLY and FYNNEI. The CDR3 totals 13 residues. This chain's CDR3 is CASKQGAGNEQFF. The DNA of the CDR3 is TGTGCCAGCAAACAGGGGGCCGGCAATGAGCAGTTCTTC.

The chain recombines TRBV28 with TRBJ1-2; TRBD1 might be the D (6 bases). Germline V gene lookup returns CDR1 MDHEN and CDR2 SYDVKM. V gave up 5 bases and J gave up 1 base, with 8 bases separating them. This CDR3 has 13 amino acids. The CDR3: CASSAQGNYGYTF. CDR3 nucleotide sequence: TGTGCCAGCAGTGCACAGGGTAACTATGGCTACACCTTC.

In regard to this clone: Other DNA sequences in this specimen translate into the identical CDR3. CDR3 loop: CASSEPGPGELFF. The CDR3, as DNA: TGTGCCAGCAGTGAGCCCGGTCCCGGGGAGCTGTTTTTT. The chain employs TRBV2 and TRBJ2-2; D remains ambiguous. Deletions cut 3 bases from V and 6 bases from J, with 8 bases between. The germline V gene encodes CDR1 SNHLY and CDR2 FYNNEI. The CDR3 covers 13 residues. Looking up the rest from reference TRBV2 and TRBJ2-2 gives the full variable domain: EPEVTQTPSHQVTQMGQEVILRCVPISNHLYFYWYRQILGQKVEFLVSFYNNEISEKSEIFDDQFSVERPDGSNFTLKIRSTKLEDSAMYFCASSEPGPGELFFGEGSRLTVL.

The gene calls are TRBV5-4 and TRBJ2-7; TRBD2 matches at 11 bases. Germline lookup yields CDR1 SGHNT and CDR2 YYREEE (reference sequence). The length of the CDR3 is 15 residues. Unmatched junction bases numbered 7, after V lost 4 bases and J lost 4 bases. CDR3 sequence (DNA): TGTGCCAGCAGCGTTACTAGCGGGAGTAGGTACGAGCAGTACTTC. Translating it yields CASSVTSGSRYEQYF.

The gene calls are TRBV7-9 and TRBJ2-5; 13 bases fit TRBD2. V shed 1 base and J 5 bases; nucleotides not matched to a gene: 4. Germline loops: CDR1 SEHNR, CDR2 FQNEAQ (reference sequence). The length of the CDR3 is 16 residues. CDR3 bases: TGTGCCAGCAGCTTAGGGGGACTAGCGGGGTATGAGACCCAGTACTTC. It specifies CASSLGGLAGYETQYF.

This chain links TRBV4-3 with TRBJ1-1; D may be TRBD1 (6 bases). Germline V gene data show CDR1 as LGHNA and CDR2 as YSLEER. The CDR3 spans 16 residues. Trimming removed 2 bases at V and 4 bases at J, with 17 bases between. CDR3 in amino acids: CASSQKGGGLITEAFF. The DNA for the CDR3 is TGCGCCAGCAGCCAAAAAGGAGGGGGGCTGATCACTGAAGCTTTCTTT.

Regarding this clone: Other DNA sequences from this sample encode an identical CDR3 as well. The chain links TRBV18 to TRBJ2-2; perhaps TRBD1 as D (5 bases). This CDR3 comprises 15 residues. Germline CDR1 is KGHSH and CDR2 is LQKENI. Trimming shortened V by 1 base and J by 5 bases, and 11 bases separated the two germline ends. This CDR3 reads CASSPRQGGTGELFF. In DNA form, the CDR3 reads TGTGCCAGCTCACCACGTCAGGGCGGAACCGGGGAGCTGTTTTTT.

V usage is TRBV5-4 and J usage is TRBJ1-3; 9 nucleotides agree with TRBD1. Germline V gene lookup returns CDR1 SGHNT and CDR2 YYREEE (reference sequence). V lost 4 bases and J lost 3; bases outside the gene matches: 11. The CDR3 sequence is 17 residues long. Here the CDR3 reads CASSGGTGGQYGNTIYF. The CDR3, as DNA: TGTGCCAGCAGCGGGGGAACAGGGGGCCAATATGGAAACACCATATATTTT.

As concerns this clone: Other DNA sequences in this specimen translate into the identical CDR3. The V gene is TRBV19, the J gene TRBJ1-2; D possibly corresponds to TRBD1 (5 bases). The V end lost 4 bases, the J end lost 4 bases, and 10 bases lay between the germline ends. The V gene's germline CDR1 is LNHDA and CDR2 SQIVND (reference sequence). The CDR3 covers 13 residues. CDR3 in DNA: TGTGCCAGTAGTACGGGGACCGGCTATGGCTACACCTTC. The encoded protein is CASSTGTGYGYTF.

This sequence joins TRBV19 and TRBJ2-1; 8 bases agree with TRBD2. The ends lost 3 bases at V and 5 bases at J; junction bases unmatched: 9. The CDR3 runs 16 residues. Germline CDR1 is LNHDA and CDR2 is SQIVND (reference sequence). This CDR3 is CASSIPGLGIDNEQFF. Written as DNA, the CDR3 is TGTGCCAGTAGTATCCCGGGACTAGGGATAGACAATGAGCAGTTCTTC.

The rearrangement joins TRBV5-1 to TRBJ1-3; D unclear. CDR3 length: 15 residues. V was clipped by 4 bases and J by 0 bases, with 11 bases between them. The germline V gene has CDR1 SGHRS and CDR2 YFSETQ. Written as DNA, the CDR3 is TGCGCCAGCAGCCCGACGGACGGCTCTGGAAACACCATATATTTT. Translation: CASSPTDGSGNTIYF.

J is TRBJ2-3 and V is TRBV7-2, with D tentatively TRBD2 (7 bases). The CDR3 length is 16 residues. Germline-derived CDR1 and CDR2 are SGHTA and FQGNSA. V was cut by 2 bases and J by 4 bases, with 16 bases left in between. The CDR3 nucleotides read TGTGCCAGCAGCTTATTTGGGGGGGCTGGCCCAGATACGCAGTATTTT. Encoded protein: CASSLFGGAGPDTQYF.

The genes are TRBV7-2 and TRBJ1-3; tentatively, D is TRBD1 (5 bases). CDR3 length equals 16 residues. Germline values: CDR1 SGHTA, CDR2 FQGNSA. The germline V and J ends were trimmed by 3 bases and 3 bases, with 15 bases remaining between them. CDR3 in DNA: TGTGCCAGCAGCTTCAGACAGAGTCTTCATGGAAACACCATATATTTT. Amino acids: CASSFRQSLHGNTIYF. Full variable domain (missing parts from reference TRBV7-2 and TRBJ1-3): GAGVSQSPSNKVTEKGKDVELRCDPISGHTALYWYRQSLGQGLEFLIYFQGNSAPDKSGLPSDRFSAERTGGSVSTLTIQRTQQEDSAVYLCASSFRQSLHGNTIYFGEGSWLTVV.

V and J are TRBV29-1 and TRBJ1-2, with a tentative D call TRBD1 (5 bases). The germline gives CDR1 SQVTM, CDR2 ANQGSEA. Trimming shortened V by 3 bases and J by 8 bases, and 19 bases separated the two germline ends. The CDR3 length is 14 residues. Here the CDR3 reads CSVEPGTRAGGYTF. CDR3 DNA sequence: TGCAGCGTTGAGCCCGGGACGAGGGCCGGCGGCTACACCTTC.

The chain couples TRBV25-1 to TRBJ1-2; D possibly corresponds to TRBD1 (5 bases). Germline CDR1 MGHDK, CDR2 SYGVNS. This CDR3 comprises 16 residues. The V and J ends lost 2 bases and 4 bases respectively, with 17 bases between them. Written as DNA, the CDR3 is TGTGCCAGCAGTGAACCCGCCCTTGGGGCAGCCTATGGCTACACCTTC. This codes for CASSEPALGAAYGYTF.

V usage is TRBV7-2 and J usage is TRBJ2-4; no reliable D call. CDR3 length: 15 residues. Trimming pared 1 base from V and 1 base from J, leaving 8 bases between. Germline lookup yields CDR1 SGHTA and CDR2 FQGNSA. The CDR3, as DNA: TGTGCCAGCAGCTTAGGTTCGGTTGCCAAAAACATTCAGTACTTC. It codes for CASSLGSVAKNIQYF.

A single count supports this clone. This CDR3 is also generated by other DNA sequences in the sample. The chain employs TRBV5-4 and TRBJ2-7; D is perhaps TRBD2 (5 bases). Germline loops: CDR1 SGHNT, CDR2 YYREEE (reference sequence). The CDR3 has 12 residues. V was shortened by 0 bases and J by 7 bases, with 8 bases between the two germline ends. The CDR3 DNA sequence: TGTGCCAGCAGCTTGGGTGCGGGTGAGCAGTACTTC. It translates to CASSLGAGEQYF.

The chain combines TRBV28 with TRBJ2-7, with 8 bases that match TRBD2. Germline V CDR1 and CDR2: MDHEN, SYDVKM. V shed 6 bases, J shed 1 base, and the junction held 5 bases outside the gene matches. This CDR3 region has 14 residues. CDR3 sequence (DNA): TGTGCCAGCAGCCAGCGGGAGCGGTCCTACGAGCAGTACTTC. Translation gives CASSQRERSYEQYF.

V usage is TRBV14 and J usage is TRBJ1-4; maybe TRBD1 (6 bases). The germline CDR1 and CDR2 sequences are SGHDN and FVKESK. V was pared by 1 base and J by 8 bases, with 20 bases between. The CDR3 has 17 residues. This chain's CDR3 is CASSQVFGLGAGEKLFF. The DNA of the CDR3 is TGTGCCAGCAGCCAAGTTTTTGGCTTGGGGGCAGGAGAAAAACTGTTTTTT.